This TCR beta chain appears in the sequencing data of a study of CD8+CD57+ T cells in acquired aplastic anemia. Study context: The study obtained an average of about 3.1 ug of DNA from sorted CD4+ and CD8+ cells.

V dropped 4 bases and J dropped 2 bases, with 12 bases sitting between them. The CDR3 runs 15 residues. Germline V gene data show CDR1 as MGHDK and CDR2 as SYGVNS. Findings of the study overall: Patients shared about 30 CD8+ CDR3 sequences with controls.

This clonotype was counted a single time. What it binds is unknown. Genomic DNA acted as the template from which TCR beta VDJ combination and CDR3 sequence profiling were carried out. MiXCR was run by TCRdb on the reads, yielding one entry per CDR3 protein. Among about 190,000 distinct CDR3 sequences, less than 70% were seen once, and the ten largest hold approximately 15%. The receptor was isolated from a human donor in good health, serving as a control. The sequenced material came from sorted CD4+, CD8+, or CD8+CD57+ T cells (not recorded which) from PBMCs. The chain uses TRBV25-1 and TRBJ2-1, with a possible D match to TRBD2 (6 bases). The CDR3 spells CASSGPTRTYNEQFF. In DNA form, the CDR3 reads TGTGCCAGCAGTGGGCCGACTAGAACCTACAATGAGCAGTTCTTC.